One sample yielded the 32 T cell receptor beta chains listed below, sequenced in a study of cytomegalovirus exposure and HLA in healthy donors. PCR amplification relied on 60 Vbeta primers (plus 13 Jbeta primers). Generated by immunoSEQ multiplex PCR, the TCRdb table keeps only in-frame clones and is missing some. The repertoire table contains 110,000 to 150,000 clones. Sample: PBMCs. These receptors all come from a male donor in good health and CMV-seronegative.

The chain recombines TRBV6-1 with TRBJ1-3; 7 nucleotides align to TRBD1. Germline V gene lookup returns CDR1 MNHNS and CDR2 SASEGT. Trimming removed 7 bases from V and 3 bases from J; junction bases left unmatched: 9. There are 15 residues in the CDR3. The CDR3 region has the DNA TGTGCCAGCACAACTGTTGACAGGGTTGGAAACACCATATATTTT. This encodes CASTTVDRVGNTIYF.

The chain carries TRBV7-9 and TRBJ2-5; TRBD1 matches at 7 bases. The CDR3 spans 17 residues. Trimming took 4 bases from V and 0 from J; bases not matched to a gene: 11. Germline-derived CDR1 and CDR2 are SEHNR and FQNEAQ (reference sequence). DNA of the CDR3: TGTGCCAGCAGCTCCCCAGAGGGACAGAAGTACCAAGAGACCCAGTACTTC. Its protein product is CASSSPEGQKYQETQYF.

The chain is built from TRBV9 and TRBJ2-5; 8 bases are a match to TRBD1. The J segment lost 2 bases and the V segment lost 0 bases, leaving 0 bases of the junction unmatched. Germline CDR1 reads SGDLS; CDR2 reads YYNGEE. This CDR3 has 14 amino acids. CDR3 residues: CASSVDRGQETQYF. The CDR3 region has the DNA TGTGCCAGCAGCGTAGACAGGGGGCAAGAGACCCAGTACTTC.

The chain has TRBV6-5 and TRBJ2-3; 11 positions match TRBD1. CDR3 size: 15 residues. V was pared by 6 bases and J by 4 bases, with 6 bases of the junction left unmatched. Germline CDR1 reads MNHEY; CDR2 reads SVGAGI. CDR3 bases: TGTGCCAGCAGACCGGGACAGGGGGTGTCAGATACGCAGTATTTT. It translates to CASRPGQGVSDTQYF.

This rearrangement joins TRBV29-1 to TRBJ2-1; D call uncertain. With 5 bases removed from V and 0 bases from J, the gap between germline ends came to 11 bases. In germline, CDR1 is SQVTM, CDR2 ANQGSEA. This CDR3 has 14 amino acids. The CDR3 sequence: CSVFDTSSYNEQFF. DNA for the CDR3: TGCAGCGTTTTTGACACGAGCTCCTACAATGAGCAGTTCTTC.

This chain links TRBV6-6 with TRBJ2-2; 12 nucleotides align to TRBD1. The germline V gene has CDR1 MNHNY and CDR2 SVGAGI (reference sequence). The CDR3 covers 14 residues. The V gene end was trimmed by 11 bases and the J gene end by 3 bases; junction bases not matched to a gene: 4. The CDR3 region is CAGGQGADTGELFF. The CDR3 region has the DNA TGTGCCGGGGGACAGGGGGCTGACACCGGGGAGCTGTTTTTT.

Here the CDR3 reads CASSIDRRVALSLNTEAFF. DNA for the CDR3: TGTGCCAGTAGTATAGATCGGCGGGTCGCCCTTTCCCTGAACACTGAAGCTTTCTTT. V gene TRBV19 combines with J gene TRBJ1-1; D remains ambiguous. The CDR3 length is 19 residues. Germline CDR1 LNHDA, CDR2 SQIVND (reference sequence). The V and J ends lost 0 bases and 0 bases respectively, with 20 bases between them.

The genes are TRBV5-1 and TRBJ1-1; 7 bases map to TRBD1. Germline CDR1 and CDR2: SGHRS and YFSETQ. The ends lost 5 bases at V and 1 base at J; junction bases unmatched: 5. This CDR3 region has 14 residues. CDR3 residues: CASSSTGRNTEAFF. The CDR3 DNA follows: TGCGCCAGCAGTTCGACAGGGAGGAACACTGAAGCTTTCTTT.

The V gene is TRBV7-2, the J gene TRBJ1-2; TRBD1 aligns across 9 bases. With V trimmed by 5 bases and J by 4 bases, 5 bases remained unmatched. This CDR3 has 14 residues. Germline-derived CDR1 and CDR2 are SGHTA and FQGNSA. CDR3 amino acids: CASSIGQGIYGYTF. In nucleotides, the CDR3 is TGTGCCAGCAGCATCGGACAGGGGATCTATGGCTACACCTTC.

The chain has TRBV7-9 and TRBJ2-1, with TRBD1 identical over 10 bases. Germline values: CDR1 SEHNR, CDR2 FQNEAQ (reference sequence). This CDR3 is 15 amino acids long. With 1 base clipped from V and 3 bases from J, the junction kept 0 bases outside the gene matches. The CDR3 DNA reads TGTGCCAGCAGCTTAGGGGACAGGGGCTACAATGAGCAGTTCTTC. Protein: CASSLGDRGYNEQFF.

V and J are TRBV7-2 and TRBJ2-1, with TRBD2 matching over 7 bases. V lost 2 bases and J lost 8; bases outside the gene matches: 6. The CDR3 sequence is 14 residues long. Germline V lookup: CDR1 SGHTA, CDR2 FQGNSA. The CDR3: CASSLNGLGDEQFF. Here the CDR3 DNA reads TGTGCCAGCAGCTTAAACGGACTAGGGGATGAGCAGTTCTTC.

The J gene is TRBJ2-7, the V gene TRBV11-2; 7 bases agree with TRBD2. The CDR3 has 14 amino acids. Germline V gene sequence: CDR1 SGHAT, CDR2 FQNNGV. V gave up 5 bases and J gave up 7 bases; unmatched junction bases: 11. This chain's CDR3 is CASSPASSGDEQYF. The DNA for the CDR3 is TGTGCCAGCAGCCCCGCTTCGAGCGGGGATGAGCAGTACTTC.

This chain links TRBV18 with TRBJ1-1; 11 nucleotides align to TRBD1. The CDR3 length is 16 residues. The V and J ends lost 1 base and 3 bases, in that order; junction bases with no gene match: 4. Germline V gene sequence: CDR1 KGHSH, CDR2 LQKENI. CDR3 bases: TGTGCCAGCTCACCACGGACAGGGGGCGAGGACACTGAAGCTTTCTTT. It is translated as CASSPRTGGEDTEAFF. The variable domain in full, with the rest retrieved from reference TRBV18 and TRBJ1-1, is NAGVMQNPRHLVRRRGQEARLRCSPMKGHSHVYWYRQLPEEGLKFMVYLQKENIIDESGMPKERFSAEFPKEGPSILRIQQVVRGDSAAYFCASSPRTGGEDTEAFFGQGTRLTVV.

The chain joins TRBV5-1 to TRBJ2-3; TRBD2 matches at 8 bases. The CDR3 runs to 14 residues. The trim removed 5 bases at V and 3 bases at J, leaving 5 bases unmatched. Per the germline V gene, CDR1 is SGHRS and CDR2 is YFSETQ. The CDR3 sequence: CASRKREPTDTQYF. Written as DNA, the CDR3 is TGCGCCAGCAGAAAGCGGGAGCCGACAGATACGCAGTATTTT. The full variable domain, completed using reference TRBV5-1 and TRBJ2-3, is KAGVTQTPRYLIKTRGQQVTLSCSPISGHRSVSWYQQTPGQGLQFLFEYFSETQRNKGNFPGRFSGRQFSNSRSEMNVSTLELGDSALYLCASRKREPTDTQYFGPGTRLTVL.

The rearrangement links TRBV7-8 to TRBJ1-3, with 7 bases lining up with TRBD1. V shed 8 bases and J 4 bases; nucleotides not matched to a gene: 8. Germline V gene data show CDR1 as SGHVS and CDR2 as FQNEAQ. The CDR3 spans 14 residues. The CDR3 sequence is CASGGTVRGNTIYF. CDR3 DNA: TGTGCCAGCGGAGGGACAGTTAGAGGAAACACCATATATTTT.

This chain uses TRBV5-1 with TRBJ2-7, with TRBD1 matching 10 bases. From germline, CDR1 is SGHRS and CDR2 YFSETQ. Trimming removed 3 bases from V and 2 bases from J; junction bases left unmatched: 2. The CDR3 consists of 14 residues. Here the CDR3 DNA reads TGCGCCAGCAGCTCCGGGACAGGGGCCTACGAGCAGTACTTC. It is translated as CASSSGTGAYEQYF.

DNA for the CDR3: TGCGCCAGCAGCTTGACAGGGGGAGGACAGCCCCAGCATTTT. Its protein product is CASSLTGGGQPQHF. The rearrangement links TRBV5-1 to TRBJ1-5; 8 nucleotides agree with TRBD1. The CDR3 runs to 14 residues. The germline V gene encodes CDR1 SGHRS and CDR2 YFSETQ. J was trimmed by 7 bases and V by 1 base; bases with no gene match: 4. Supplemented by reference TRBV5-1 and TRBJ1-5, the full variable domain reads KAGVTQTPRYLIKTRGQQVTLSCSPISGHRSVSWYQQTPGQGLQFLFEYFSETQRNKGNFPGRFSGRQFSNSRSEMNVSTLELGDSALYLCASSLTGGGQPQHFGDGTRLSIL.

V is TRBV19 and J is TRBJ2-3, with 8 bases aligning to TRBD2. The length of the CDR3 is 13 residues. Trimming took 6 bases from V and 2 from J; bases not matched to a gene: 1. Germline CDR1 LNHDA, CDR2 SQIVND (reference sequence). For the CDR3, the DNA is TGTGCCAGTAGCGGGGGGGCCACAGATACGCAGTATTTT. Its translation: CASSGGATDTQYF.

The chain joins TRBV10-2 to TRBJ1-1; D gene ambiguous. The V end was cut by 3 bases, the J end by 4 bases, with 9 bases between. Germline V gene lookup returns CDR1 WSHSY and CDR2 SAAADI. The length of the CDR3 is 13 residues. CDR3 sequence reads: CASSEGGFTEAFF. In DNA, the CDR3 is TGCGCCAGCAGTGAAGGAGGGTTCACTGAAGCTTTCTTT.

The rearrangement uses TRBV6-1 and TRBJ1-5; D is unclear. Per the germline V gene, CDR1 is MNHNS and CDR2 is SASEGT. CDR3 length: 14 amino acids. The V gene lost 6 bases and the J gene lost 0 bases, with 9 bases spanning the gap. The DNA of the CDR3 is TGTGCCAGCAGGGCGGGTTATAGCAATCAGCCCCAGCATTTT. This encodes CASRAGYSNQPQHF.

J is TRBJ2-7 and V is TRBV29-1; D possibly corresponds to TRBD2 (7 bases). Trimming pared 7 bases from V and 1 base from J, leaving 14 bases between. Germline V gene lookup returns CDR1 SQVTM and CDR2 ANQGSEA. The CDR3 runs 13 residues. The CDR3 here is CSARRGGSYEQYF. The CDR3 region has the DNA TGCAGCGCTCGAAGGGGGGGGTCCTACGAGCAGTACTTC.

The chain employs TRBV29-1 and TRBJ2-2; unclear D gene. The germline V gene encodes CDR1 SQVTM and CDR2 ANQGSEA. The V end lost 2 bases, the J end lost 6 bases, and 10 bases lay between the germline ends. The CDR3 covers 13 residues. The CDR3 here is CSVEISTAGELFF. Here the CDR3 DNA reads TGCAGCGTTGAAATTTCCACGGCCGGGGAGCTGTTTTTT.

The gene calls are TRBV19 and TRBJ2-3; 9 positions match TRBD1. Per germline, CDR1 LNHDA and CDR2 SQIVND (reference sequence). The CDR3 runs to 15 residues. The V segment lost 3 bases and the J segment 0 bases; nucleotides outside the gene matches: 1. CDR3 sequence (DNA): TGTGCCAGTAGTATCGGGACAGGGAGCACAGATACGCAGTATTTT. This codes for CASSIGTGSTDTQYF.

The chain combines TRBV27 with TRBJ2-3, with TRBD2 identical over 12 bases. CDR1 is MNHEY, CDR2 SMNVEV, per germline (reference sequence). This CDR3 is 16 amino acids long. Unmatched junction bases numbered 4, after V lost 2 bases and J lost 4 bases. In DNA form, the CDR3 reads TGTGCCAGCAGTTTAACGACTAGCGGGAGTTCAGATACGCAGTATTTT. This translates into CASSLTTSGSSDTQYF.

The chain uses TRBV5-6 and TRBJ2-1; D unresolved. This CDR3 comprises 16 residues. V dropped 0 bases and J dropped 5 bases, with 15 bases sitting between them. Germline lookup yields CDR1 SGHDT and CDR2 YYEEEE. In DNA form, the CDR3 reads TGTGCCAGCAGCTTGGCCTATTCCGTATTCAACAATGAGCAGTTCTTC. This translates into CASSLAYSVFNNEQFF.

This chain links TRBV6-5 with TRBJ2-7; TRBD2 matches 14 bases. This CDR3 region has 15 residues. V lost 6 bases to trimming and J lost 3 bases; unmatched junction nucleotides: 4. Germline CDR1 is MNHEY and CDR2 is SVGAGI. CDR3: CASRFGTSGGYEQYF. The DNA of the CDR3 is TGTGCCAGCAGATTCGGGACTAGCGGGGGCTACGAGCAGTACTTC.

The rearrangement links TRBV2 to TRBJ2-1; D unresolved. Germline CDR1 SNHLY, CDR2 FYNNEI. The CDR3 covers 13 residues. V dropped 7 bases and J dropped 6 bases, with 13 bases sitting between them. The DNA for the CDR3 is TGTGCCAGCACTACCGTCCGGAGCAATGAGCAGTTCTTC. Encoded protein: CASTTVRSNEQFF.

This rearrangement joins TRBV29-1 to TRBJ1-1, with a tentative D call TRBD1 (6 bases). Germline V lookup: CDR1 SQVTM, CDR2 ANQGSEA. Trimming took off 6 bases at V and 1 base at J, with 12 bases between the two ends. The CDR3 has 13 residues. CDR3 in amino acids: CSVPTGQNTEAFF. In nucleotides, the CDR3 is TGCAGCGTCCCCACAGGGCAGAACACTGAAGCTTTCTTT.

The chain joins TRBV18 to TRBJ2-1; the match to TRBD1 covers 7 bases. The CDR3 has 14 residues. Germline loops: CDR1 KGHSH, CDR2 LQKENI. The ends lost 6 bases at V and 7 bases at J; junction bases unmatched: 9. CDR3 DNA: TGTGCCAGCTCGCCAACTAGGGGGCCTAATGAGCAGTTCTTC. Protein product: CASSPTRGPNEQFF.

The CDR3 loop reads CASSLSPDRGIDEVYEQYF. DNA for the CDR3: TGTGCCAGCAGTTTATCCCCTGACAGGGGGATTGACGAGGTCTACGAGCAGTACTTC. The chain uses TRBV27 and TRBJ2-7; 9 positions match TRBD1. The CDR3 spans 19 residues. Trimming removed 0 bases from V and 3 bases from J; junction bases left unmatched: 15. Germline V gene data show CDR1 as MNHEY and CDR2 as SMNVEV (reference sequence).

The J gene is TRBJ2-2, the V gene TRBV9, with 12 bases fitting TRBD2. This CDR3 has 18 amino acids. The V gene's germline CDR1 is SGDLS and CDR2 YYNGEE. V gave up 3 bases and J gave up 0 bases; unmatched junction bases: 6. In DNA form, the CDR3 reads TGTGCCAGCAGCGCTCTACTAGCGGGAGGTGCGAACACCGGGGAGCTGTTTTTT. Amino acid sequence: CASSALLAGGANTGELFF. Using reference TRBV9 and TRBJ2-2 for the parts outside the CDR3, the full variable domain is DSGVTQTPKHLITATGQRVTLRCSPRSGDLSVYWYQQSLDQGLQFLIQYYNGEERAKGNILERFSAQQFPDLHSELNLSSLELGDSALYFCASSALLAGGANTGELFFGEGSRLTVL.

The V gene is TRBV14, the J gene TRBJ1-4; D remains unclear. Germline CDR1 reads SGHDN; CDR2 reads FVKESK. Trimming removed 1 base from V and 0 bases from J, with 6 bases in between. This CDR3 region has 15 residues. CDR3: CASSQAISTNEKLFF. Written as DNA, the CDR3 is TGTGCCAGCAGCCAAGCAATTTCAACTAATGAAAAACTGTTTTTT.